A selection of T cell receptor beta chains follows, all from one sample in a study of tumor-infiltrating lymphocytes in primary liver carcinoma. TCRdb re-called the multiplex PCR reads with MiXCR, one entry per CDR3 protein. This sample yields approximately 190,000 distinct CDR3 sequences, of which approximately 86% are seen a single time; roughly 18% belongs to the top ten. The specimen was tumor tissue from primary liver carcinoma. These receptors were obtained from a man between 35 and 55 years old with primary liver carcinoma and hepatitis B virus infection. CDR3s include the opening cysteine and the closing phenylalanine or tryptophan. The D gene is left open where the match is weak. Some rows mark clone size as missing; the rest say once, few, many or name a class of expanded clone.

cdr3_nt cdr3_aa clone_size j_call v_call d_call
TGTGCCAGTAGCTCGGGACTAGCGGGATTATACTATGAGCAGTTCTTC CASSSGLAGLYYEQFF - TRBJ2-1 TRBV5-8 TRBD2
TGTGCCAGCAGTTTATCGGGCCGGGTGGGGAATGAGCGGATCTTC CASSLSGRVGNERIF - TRBJ2-1 TRBV28 -
TGTGCCAACAGCTTGGAGGGTATGCAGTATTTT CANSLEGMQYF - TRBJ2-3 TRBV5-4 -
TGTGCCGGCAGCTTCTCAACCAGCCCTAGGTACAATGAGCAGTTCTTC CAGSFSTSPRYNEQFF - TRBJ2-1 TRBV5-4 -
TGCGCCAGCAGCCAAGATCGGGGACAGGGCCGGATTTCTCCCCTCAACTTT CASSQDRGQGRISPLNF - TRBJ1-6 TRBV4-1 TRBD1
TGCGCCATCACCATAGACGGCCACAATGAGCAGTTCTTC CAITIDGHNEQFF - TRBJ2-1 TRBV5-1 -
TGTGCTAGCAGCCGAGGTGCGGGACTAGCGGAAAAAAACATTCAGTACTTC CASSRGAGLAEKNIQYF once TRBJ2-4 TRBV4-2 TRBD2
TGTGCCAGCTGTGCCCCCCTTTATGACTACACCTTC CASCAPLYDYTF - TRBJ1-2 TRBV6-1 -
TGTGCCAGCATCTTGGCTAGCCGCACAGATAATCAGTATTTT CASILASRTDNQYF - TRBJ2-3 TRBV5-4 -
TGTAGCAGTAGCTTTCCCGGGACTAGCGGGACCAAAAACATTCAGGACTTC CSSSFPGTSGTKNIQDF - TRBJ2-4 TRBV11-1 TRBD2
TGTGGCAGCAGTTACTCGGGACAGGGGGCGGGGACCGGGGGGCTGTTTTTT CGSSYSGQGAGTGGLFF few TRBJ2-2 TRBV6-6 TRBD1
TGCGCCAGCAGCCAAGACGGGTTCCGCTCTGGGTCCAACGTCCTGACTTTC CASSQDGFRSGSNVLTF once TRBJ2-6 TRBV4-3 -
TGTGTCAGCAGCTTAAGTCAGGGAAGGAGGAATGAGCAGTTCTTC CVSSLSQGRRNEQFF once TRBJ2-1 TRBV5-1 -
TGCAGCGTGTTGACTAGCGGTATGGGCAATGTGCAGTTCTTC CSVLTSGMGNVQFF - TRBJ2-1 TRBV29-1 TRBD2
TGTGCCAGCAGCCCTAAGGCGGGACTCGCAGATACAGAGTATTTT CASSPKAGLADTEYF once TRBJ2-3 TRBV4-2 -
TGTGCCTGCAGTTTAGCCGTGGTACATAGCAATCAGCCCCAGCATTTT CACSLAVVHSNQPQHF - TRBJ1-5 TRBV12-3/TRBV12-4 -
TGCGCCAGCAGCTTCCGACAGGGACTTAACACTGAAGCTTTCTTT CASSFRQGLNTEAFF - TRBJ1-1 TRBV5-1 TRBD1
TGTGTCAGCAGTGTGATCGGGGGGACAGAAAAACTGTTTTTT CVSSVIGGTEKLFF - TRBJ1-4 TRBV25-1 -
TGTGCCAGCAGCCAAGGTCAGCTAGGCACAGATACGCAGTATTTT CASSQGQLGTDTQYF - TRBJ2-3 TRBV4-2 -
TGTGCCAGCAGCCAGGTGGGGAGTACAGATACGCAGTATTTT CASSQVGSTDTQYF many TRBJ2-3 TRBV14 -
TGTGCCAGCAGTGTACAGGGGAGGCAAAACATTCAGTACTTC CASSVQGRQNIQYF - TRBJ2-4 TRBV6-1 -
TGTGCCAGCAGTGGAGCGGGTCTGACTACTAATGAAAAACTGTTTTTT CASSGAGLTTNEKLFF - TRBJ1-4 TRBV6-1 -
TGTGCCAGCAGTGAAAGGCAGGGACTTCGCTCAGATACGCAGTATTTT CASSERQGLRSDTQYF - TRBJ2-3 TRBV6-1 -
TGTGTCAGCAGCCCCCGGGAAGACAGGGGCAATGAGCAGTTCTTC CVSSPREDRGNEQFF once TRBJ2-1 TRBV6-6 TRBD1
TGCGCCAGCAGCTTGGTGGGACGGAACCAAGAGATCCAGTACTTC CASSLVGRNQEIQYF - TRBJ2-5 TRBV5-1 -
TGTGCCAGCAGTCAGCTAGTGGGAGTGGTGGATGAGCAGTACTTC CASSQLVGVVDEQYF - TRBJ2-7 TRBV6-6 -
TGTGCCAGCAGCCCCTCCCAGGCCTCAGGGACTGAAGCTTTCTTT CASSPSQASGTEAFF - TRBJ1-1 TRBV7-2 -
TGCAGCGTTTCGTGGACACGACCCTACGAGCAGTATTTC CSVSWTRPYEQYF - TRBJ2-7 TRBV29-1 -
TGTGTCAGCAGCCAAGCGGGGGGTCAGTTTAGCCCCTACGAGCAGTACTTC CVSSQAGGQFSPYEQYF - TRBJ2-7 TRBV4-2 TRBD2
TGCGCCAACAGCTGGGGGGAACAGGGAGTAAATCAGCCCCAGCATTTT CANSWGEQGVNQPQHF - TRBJ1-5 TRBV5-1 -
TGTACCAGCAGAGGGACTAGTGAAGACACAGATACGCAGTATTTT CTSRGTSEDTDTQYF - TRBJ2-3 TRBV11-2 TRBD2
TGTGCCAGCAGTTTGACAGGGAGAATGCAGCCCCAGCACTTT CASSLTGRMQPQHF - TRBJ1-5 TRBV28 TRBD1
- CASRYSVGQGIHNEQLF - TRBJ2-1 TRBV6-6 -
TGTACCAGCAACACGGGACTAGCGGGAACAGATACGCAGTATTTT CTSNTGLAGTDTQYF - TRBJ2-3 TRBV6-5 TRBD2
TGCGCCAGCACCTCCTGGGACAGGGGAATGAATTCACCCCCCCACTTT CASTSWDRGMNSPPHF - TRBJ1-6 TRBV4-3 TRBD1
TGTGCCAGCAGCCATACACTGGTTTCACCCCTCCAATTT CASSHTLVSPLQF - TRBJ1-6 TRBV11-1 -
TGTGCCAGCACCCTAGGCGGGGAAACCTACAATGAGCTGTTCTTC CASTLGGETYNELFF - TRBJ2-1 TRBV6-1 -
TGTGCCAGCAGTTCATCCCGGGACTCCTCCTATGACCAGTACTTC CASSSSRDSSYDQYF few TRBJ2-7 TRBV11-1 -
TGTGCCAGCAACGCAGGCGGTCTCTATGGCTACACCTTC CASNAGGLYGYTF - TRBJ1-2 TRBV28 -
TGCAGCGTCGGGACTAGTAGGAGGTCTGGGGAGCAGTACTTC CSVGTSRRSGEQYF - TRBJ2-7 TRBV29-1 TRBD2
TGTGTCAGCAGTGAACAGCGACAGCGATTCAATGAGCAGTTCTTC CVSSEQRQRFNEQFF - TRBJ2-1 TRBV6-1 -
TGCAGCGTACAGGTTACAGGGGACGAGGGCGAGGAGTACTTC CSVQVTGDEGEEYF - TRBJ2-7 TRBV29-1 TRBD1
TGTGCCAGCAGCTCGGACGTTTCCTCTAGTGGCTACATCTTC CASSSDVSSSGYIF - TRBJ1-2 TRBV5-4 -
TGTGCCAGCAGCATGGACTTAGGAGAGACCCGGTACTTC CASSMDLGETRYF - TRBJ2-5 TRBV6-1 -
TGCGCCAGCAGCTTGAGGACGGACGGCATCACAGATACGCAGTATTTT CASSLRTDGITDTQYF - TRBJ2-3 TRBV5-1 -
TGTGCCATCAGGAGTCCGGGACAGGAATCCTACGAGCAGTACTTC CAIRSPGQESYEQYF - TRBJ2-7 TRBV10-3 TRBD1
TGTGCCTGCGGCCGGAGGAGGGGAACAAGTGAGCAGTTCTTC CACGRRRGTSEQFF - TRBJ2-1 TRBV30 -
TGCAGCGCCATGACATCAGAGATCGGCACTCCCTACGAGCAGTACTTC CSAMTSEIGTPYEQYF once TRBJ2-7 TRBV29-1 -
TGTGCAAGCAGCTCGAAGACTAGCGGGGAGGCCCAATACTTC CASSSKTSGEAQYF - TRBJ2-5 TRBV5-5 TRBD2
TGTGACAGCAGCTCGACTAGCGCGAATACCGGGGAGCTCTTTTTT CDSSSTSANTGELFF - TRBJ2-2 TRBV5-4 TRBD2
TGTGCCAACAGTACTCAGACTAGCGGAGGGTACGAGCAGTACTTC CANSTQTSGGYEQYF - TRBJ2-7 TRBV6-2/TRBV6-3 TRBD2